Listed here are 21 T cell receptor beta chains from one sample, sequenced in a study of radiation and T cells in renal cell carcinoma (dated by TCRdb to 2019 to 2021). The time point label, read with the paper, signifies: blood 2 weeks post-SBRT. This specimen's treatment or condition label, per the study, means: 15 Gy SBRT to primary tumor, nephrectomy 4 weeks later. The library was produced with the immunoSEQ multiplex PCR assay. The clones in this table, taken by TCRdb from immuneACCESS, are in-frame only. Not every clone is retained; where verified, under half of the shortfall comes from an unresolved V gene, and the cause of the rest is unknown. In this sample the table shows just under 80,000 clones, around 85% of which occur a single time. The ten largest clones capture more than 20% of the sample. The sequencing used blood, collected from a patient whose treatment included radiotherapy and nephrectomy. These receptors all stem from a woman aged 45-60 years with renal cell carcinoma.

The rearrangement joins TRBV2 to TRBJ2-5; D perhaps matches TRBD1 (6 bases). Germline assignment: CDR1 SNHLY and CDR2 FYNNEI. The V gene lost 4 bases and the J gene lost 3 bases, with 9 bases spanning the gap. The CDR3 sequence is 13 residues long. The CDR3 spells CASSGDTEETQYF. CDR3 DNA sequence: TGTGCCAGCAGTGGGGACACGGAAGAGACCCAGTACTTC.

V is TRBV14 and J is TRBJ1-1; D is unclear. Germline CDR1 reads SGHDN; CDR2 reads FVKESK. The CDR3 contains 13 residues. V lost 4 bases and J 1 base, leaving 7 bases between the germline ends. In DNA form, the CDR3 reads TGTGCCAGCAGCCGAGCAGGGAACACTGAAGCTTTCTTT. The encoded protein is CASSRAGNTEAFF.

This chain joins TRBV6-6 and TRBJ1-2; D unclear. The germline V gene encodes CDR1 MNHNY and CDR2 SVGAGI (reference sequence). Trimming shortened V by 2 bases and J by 8 bases, and 9 bases separated the two germline ends. This CDR3 is built from 12 residues. The CDR3 region has the DNA TGTGCCAGCAGTTACGGGCCCGACGGCTACACCTTC. This gives the protein CASSYGPDGYTF.

The DNA for the CDR3 is TGTGCCAGCAGGGCTCCCGGGCGGGCAGGGCAGATTTTCTTC. Translated, it gives CASRAPGRAGQIFF. The V call is TRBV9, the J call TRBJ2-1; D possibly matches TRBD1 or TRBD2 (5 bases each). Germline lookup yields CDR1 SGDLS and CDR2 YYNGEE. This CDR3 contains 14 residues. Trimming left V 5 bases short and J 16 bases short, with 25 bases between.

The chain has TRBV19 and TRBJ1-5; no definite D call. Per germline, CDR1 LNHDA and CDR2 SQIVND (reference sequence). Trimming stripped 1 base from V and 2 bases from J, with 9 bases between. The CDR3 has 15 residues. CDR3 in amino acids: CASSIGRGGNQPQHF. For the CDR3, the DNA is TGTGCCAGTAGTATAGGCCGGGGTGGCAATCAGCCCCAGCATTTT. The full variable domain, its missing parts supplied by reference TRBV19 and TRBJ1-5, is DGGITQSPKYLFRKEGQNVTLSCEQNLNHDAMYWYRQDPGQGLRLIYYSQIVNDFQKGDIAEGYSVSREKKESFPLTVTSAQKNPTAFYLCASSIGRGGNQPQHFGDGTRLSIL.

This rearrangement joins TRBV7-2 to TRBJ1-4; perhaps TRBD1 as D (5 bases). CDR3 length equals 14 residues. Per the germline V gene, CDR1 is SGHTA and CDR2 is FQGNSA. Trimming stripped 3 bases from V and 11 bases from J, with 16 bases between. The CDR3 DNA reads TGTGCCAGCAGCTTTAGGACACCCGCGGGGAAACTGTTTTTT. Amino acid sequence: CASSFRTPAGKLFF. Full variable domain (rest looked up from reference TRBV7-2 and TRBJ1-4): GAGVSQSPSNKVTEKGKDVELRCDPISGHTALYWYRQSLGQGLEFLIYFQGNSAPDKSGLPSDRFSAERTGGSVSTLTIQRTQQEDSAVYLCASSFRTPAGKLFFGSGTQLSVL.

CDR3: CASSISLSNTGELFF. In DNA form, the CDR3 reads TGTGCCAGTAGTATAAGCCTATCGAACACCGGGGAGCTGTTTTTT. The chain couples TRBV19 to TRBJ2-2, with D unresolved. V was shortened by 2 bases and J by 0 bases, with 7 bases between the two germline ends. The germline V gene has CDR1 LNHDA and CDR2 SQIVND (reference sequence). CDR3 length: 15 amino acids.

The chain is built from TRBV6-5 and TRBJ2-5; D gene ambiguous. V was trimmed by 5 bases and J by 2 bases, leaving 3 bases between them. Germline CDR1 MNHEY, CDR2 SVGAGI. CDR3 length: 11 residues. The CDR3 sequence is CASSRQETQYF. CDR3 nucleotides: TGTGCCAGCAGTAGACAAGAGACCCAGTACTTC.

Notes on this clone: Within the sample, other DNA sequences also encode this same CDR3. The chain joins TRBV7-2 to TRBJ2-1; TRBD2 matches at 11 bases. Germline loops: CDR1 SGHTA, CDR2 FQGNSA. V dropped 1 base and J dropped 4; count of bases not matched to a gene: 3. The CDR3 has 16 residues. CDR3 loop: CASSLDLAGGYNEQFF. The CDR3 DNA reads TGTGCCAGCAGCTTAGATCTAGCGGGAGGTTACAATGAGCAGTTCTTC.

This chain links TRBV9 with TRBJ2-1; the D gene is possibly TRBD1 (6 bases). Germline V gives CDR1 SGDLS, CDR2 YYNGEE. Trimming removed 2 bases from V and 2 bases from J, with 8 bases in between. CDR3 length: 14 amino acids. CDR3 sequence reads: CASSVRGPYNEQFF. CDR3 nucleotide sequence: TGTGCCAGCAGCGTCAGGGGCCCCTACAATGAGCAGTTCTTC.

This chain joins TRBV2 and TRBJ1-4, with D tentatively TRBD1 (6 bases). Germline CDR1 reads SNHLY; CDR2 reads FYNNEI. Trimming stripped 2 bases from V and 6 bases from J, with 13 bases between. This CDR3 spans 15 amino acids. The CDR3, as DNA: TGTGCCAGCAGTGAAAGAGGGGGTAGCTATGAAAAACTGTTTTTT. Its translation is CASSERGGSYEKLFF.

The chain uses TRBV7-8 and TRBJ1-1, with 7 positions matching TRBD1. Germline V CDR1 and CDR2: SGHVS, FQNEAQ. V was clipped by 4 bases and J by 5 bases; unmatched bases: 19. The CDR3 contains 18 residues. The CDR3 nucleotides read TGTGCCAGCAGCTCGCACAGGGGCGGGGTGTCTCGGACAACTGAAGCTTTCTTT. Its protein is CASSSHRGGVSRTTEAFF.

The chain carries TRBV19 and TRBJ2-2; D is uncertain. This CDR3 is 14 amino acids long. With 5 bases removed from V and 2 bases from J, the gap between germline ends came to 9 bases. CDR1 is LNHDA, CDR2 SQIVND, per germline (reference sequence). CDR3 sequence reads: CASSRSGNTGELFF. The CDR3 bases are TGTGCCAGTAGTCGGTCGGGCAACACCGGGGAGCTGTTTTTT.

The chain carries TRBV28 and TRBJ1-2; TRBD1 is a possible D gene (5 bases). Per the germline V gene, CDR1 is MDHEN and CDR2 is SYDVKM. The CDR3 spans 14 residues. With 4 bases removed from V and 8 bases from J, the gap between germline ends came to 17 bases. CDR3 sequence reads: CASSYRGSEGGYTF. The CDR3 DNA reads as TGTGCCAGCAGTTATCGAGGGTCCGAGGGGGGCTACACCTTC.

This clone appeared once. The J gene is TRBJ2-3, the V gene TRBV4-1, with D possibly matching TRBD2 (6 bases). Trimming took 4 bases from V and 1 from J, leaving 18 bases between them. Germline V lookup: CDR1 MGHRA, CDR2 YSYEKL. The CDR3 loop spans 17 amino acids. CDR3 bases: TGCGCCAGCAGCCTTACGTTTGGGGGGAGCGGCACAGATACGCAGTATTTT. It specifies CASSLTFGGSGTDTQYF.

The chain is built from TRBV6-5 and TRBJ2-2; D uncertain. The CDR3 has 12 residues. V was pared by 0 bases and J by 9 bases, with 5 bases between. Germline V gene lookup returns CDR1 MNHEY and CDR2 SVGAGI. The CDR3 protein is CASSYSARELFF. CDR3 coding DNA: TGTGCCAGCAGTTACTCGGCTCGGGAGCTGTTTTTT.

The count of this clone is one. J is TRBJ1-6 and V is TRBV9; D is unresolved. CDR1 and CDR2 (germline): SGDLS, YYNGEE. Deletions cut 4 bases from V and 6 bases from J, with 17 bases between. The CDR3 is 16 residues long. The DNA for the CDR3 is TGTGCCAGCAGCCCCTGGGAGGGCCAACGTAATTCACCCCTCCACTTT. Its protein product is CASSPWEGQRNSPLHF.

The V and J genes are TRBV25-1 and TRBJ2-1, with 7 positions matching TRBD2. CDR1 is MGHDK and CDR2 is SYGVNS in the germline V gene. The CDR3 length is 18 residues. Trimming took 4 bases from V and 6 from J; bases not matched to a gene: 18. The CDR3 nucleotides read TGTGCCAGCAGTGCAAACATGAGGACTAGTCTATTGGCCAATGAGCAGTTCTTC. Translating gives CASSANMRTSLLANEQFF.

This chain uses TRBV5-1 with TRBJ1-5; no clear D. V was pared by 1 base and J by 5 bases, with 7 bases between. This CDR3 is 13 amino acids long. Germline CDR1 is SGHRS and CDR2 is YFSETQ. The CDR3 nucleotides are TGCGCCAGCAGCTTGAATGGGGATCAGCCCCAGCATTTT. Its translation is CASSLNGDQPQHF.

In nucleotides, the CDR3 is TGTGCCAGCAGCGTAGCGGGGTACTTTGAGCCCAATGAGCAGTTCTTC. Translated, it gives CASSVAGYFEPNEQFF. The rearrangement joins TRBV9 to TRBJ2-1, with D perhaps matching TRBD2 (5 bases). Germline CDR1 is SGDLS and CDR2 is YYNGEE. The CDR3 consists of 16 residues. Trimming cost V 0 bases and J 6 bases, with 16 bases left between them.

The V call is TRBV9, the J call TRBJ1-6; the D is unclear. In germline, CDR1 is SGDLS, CDR2 YYNGEE. This CDR3 has 13 residues. V gave up 3 bases and J gave up 3 bases, with 4 bases separating them. CDR3 amino acids: CASSADYNSPLHF. CDR3 bases: TGTGCCAGCAGCGCCGACTATAATTCACCCCTCCACTTT.